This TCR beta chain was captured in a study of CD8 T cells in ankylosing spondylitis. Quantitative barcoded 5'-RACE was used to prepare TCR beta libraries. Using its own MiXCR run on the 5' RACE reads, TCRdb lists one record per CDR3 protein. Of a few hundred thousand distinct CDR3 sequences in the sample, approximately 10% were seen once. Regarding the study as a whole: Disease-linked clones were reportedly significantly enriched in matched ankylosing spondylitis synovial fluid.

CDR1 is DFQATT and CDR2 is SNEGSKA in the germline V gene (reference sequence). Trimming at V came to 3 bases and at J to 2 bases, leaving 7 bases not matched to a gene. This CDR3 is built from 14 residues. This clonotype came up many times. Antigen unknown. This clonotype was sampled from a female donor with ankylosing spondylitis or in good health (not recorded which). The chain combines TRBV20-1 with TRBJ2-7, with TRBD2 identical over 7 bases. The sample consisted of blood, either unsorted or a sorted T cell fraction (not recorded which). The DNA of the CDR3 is TGCAGTGCTAGCTTTAGCGGGCGTACCTACGAGCAGTACTTC. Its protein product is CSASFSGRTYEQYF.